This T cell receptor (beta chain) was found in a study of cytomegalovirus exposure and HLA in healthy donors. Study observations and caveats: Testing in vitro showed a few CMV-associated chains specific for CMV antigens. Cytomegalovirus association was assigned to about 150 TCR beta chains. The tendency of first-cohort TCR clusters to co-occur in the 120 or so validation repertoires emerged from a later analysis.

Turning to this clone: Its antigen is undetermined.

The germline gives CDR1 SGHKS, CDR2 YYEKEE (reference sequence). Trimming cost V 4 bases and J 0 bases; bases outside gene matches: 4. The CDR3 consists of 14 residues. Libraries were prepared by immunoSEQ multiplex PCR; TCRdb keeps only in-frame clonotypes and omits some of them. The profile shows fewer than 250,000 clones, roughly 88% of them singletons. The receptor's source is a woman aged 18-29 years in good health and CMV-seronegative. The chain couples TRBV5-5 to TRBJ2-7, with TRBD1 identical over 7 bases. Sequenced: PBMCs. The CDR3 nucleotides read TGTGCCAGCAGCCTATGGGACAGCTCCTACGAGCAGTACTTC. It specifies CASSLWDSSYEQYF.